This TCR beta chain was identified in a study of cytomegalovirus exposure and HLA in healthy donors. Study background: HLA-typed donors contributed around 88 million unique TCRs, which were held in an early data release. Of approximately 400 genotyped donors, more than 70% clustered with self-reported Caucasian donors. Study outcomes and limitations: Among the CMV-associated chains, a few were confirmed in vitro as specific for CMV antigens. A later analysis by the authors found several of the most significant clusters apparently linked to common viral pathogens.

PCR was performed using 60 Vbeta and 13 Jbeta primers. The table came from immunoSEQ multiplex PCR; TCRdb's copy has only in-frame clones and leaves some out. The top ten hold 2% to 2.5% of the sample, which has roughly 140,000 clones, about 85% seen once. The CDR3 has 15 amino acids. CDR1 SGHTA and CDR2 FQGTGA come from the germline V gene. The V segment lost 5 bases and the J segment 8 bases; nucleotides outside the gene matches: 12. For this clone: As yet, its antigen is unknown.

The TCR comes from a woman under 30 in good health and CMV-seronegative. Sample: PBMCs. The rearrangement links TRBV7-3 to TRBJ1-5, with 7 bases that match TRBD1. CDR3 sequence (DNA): TGTGCCAGCAGCCTCGCCGGGACAGCCGGGGAGCCCCAGCATTTT. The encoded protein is CASSLAGTAGEPQHF.